Below are 24 T cell receptor beta chains sequenced from a single sample in a study of CD8+CD57+ T cells in acquired aplastic anemia. The template for TCR beta VDJ and CDR3 sequence profiling was genomic DNA. TCRdb recomputed calls from the reads with MiXCR, one row per CDR3 protein. The repertoire includes 100,000 to 150,000 distinct CDR3 sequences, around two fifths of them detected once, and less than 8.5% sits in the top ten. Input material: sorted CD4+, CD8+, or CD8+CD57+ T cells (not recorded which) from PBMCs. All receptors derive from a human donor in good health, serving as a control.

This chain uses TRBV30 with TRBJ1-3; D is possibly TRBD1 (5 bases). The V end lost 6 bases, the J end lost 4 bases, and 10 bases lay between the germline ends. The CDR3 covers 12 residues. Per the germline V gene, CDR1 is GTSNPN and CDR2 is SVGIG (reference sequence). The CDR3 here is CACMAGGNTIYF. The CDR3 bases are TGTGCCTGCATGGCAGGGGGAAACACCATATATTTT.

This clonotype was recorded a few times. V is TRBV7-6 and J is TRBJ1-1; no definite D call. The CDR3 extends over 12 amino acids. The V end was cut by 3 bases, the J end by 4 bases, with 6 bases between. Germline assignment: CDR1 SGHVS and CDR2 FNYEAQ. The CDR3: CASSFYRTEAFF. For the CDR3, the DNA is TGTGCCAGCAGCTTTTACCGCACTGAAGCTTTCTTT.

The CDR3 sequence is CASRFSEKLFF. The DNA for the CDR3 is TGTGCCAGTAGATTCAGTGAAAAACTGTTTTTT. J is TRBJ1-4 and V is TRBV19; D is ambiguous. This CDR3 is built from 11 residues. V lost 6 bases and J lost 7, with 6 bases in between. From germline, CDR1 is LNHDA and CDR2 SQIVND (reference sequence).

The J gene is TRBJ1-1, the V gene TRBV6-2 or TRBV6-3; 7 positions agree with TRBD1. V gave up 6 bases and J gave up 4 bases; unmatched junction bases: 5. Per germline, CDR1 MNHEY and CDR2 SVGEGT. This CDR3 region has 13 residues. DNA of the CDR3: TGTGCCAGCAGGCCTGCAGGGGGCACTGAAGCTTTCTTT. Translated: CASRPAGGTEAFF.

This chain joins TRBV20-1 and TRBJ2-5, with 10 positions matching TRBD2. Germline values: CDR1 DFQATT, CDR2 SNEGSKA (reference sequence). This CDR3 region has 16 residues. The ends lost 5 bases at V and 0 bases at J; junction bases unmatched: 9. The CDR3, as DNA: TGCAGTGCTCTATCTATAGCGGGGGGACACCAAGAGACCCAGTACTTC. Translation gives CSALSIAGGHQETQYF.

In this sample, this clonotype turned up many times. The chain links TRBV28 to TRBJ2-3; TRBD2 is a possible D gene (6 bases). The CDR3 is 14 residues long. Germline V gene sequence: CDR1 MDHEN, CDR2 SYDVKM. V lost 4 bases and J 6 bases, leaving 14 bases between the germline ends. CDR3 coding DNA: TGTGCCAGCAGTTCCGGCGGGAACTTGGATACGCAGTATTTT. It codes for CASSSGGNLDTQYF.

Worth noting for this clonotype: One end of the junction is discordant with germline, which a read error may explain. The gene calls are TRBV15 and TRBJ2-3; TRBD2 aligns across 8 bases. CDR1 is LNHNV, CDR2 YYDKDF, per germline (reference sequence). This CDR3 spans 19 amino acids. The CDR3 nucleotides read TGTGCCACCAGCAGCCACACTATGGGGGGCGGGAGGAACACAGATACGCAGTACTTT. Protein sequence: CATSSHTMGGGRNTDTQYF.

The genes are TRBV14 and TRBJ1-2, with D tentatively TRBD1 (6 bases). Deletions cut 5 bases from V and 0 bases from J, with 7 bases between. The germline V gene encodes CDR1 SGHDN and CDR2 FVKESK. CDR3 size: 13 residues. CDR3 sequence reads: CASSTGTNYGYTF. In DNA, the CDR3 is TGTGCCAGCAGCACAGGGACTAACTATGGCTACACCTTC.

V and J are TRBV7-6 and TRBJ1-5; tentatively, D is TRBD1 (5 bases). CDR3 length: 14 amino acids. Germline V lookup: CDR1 SGHVS, CDR2 FNYEAQ. The ends were cut back, 5 bases at V and 3 bases at J, with 11 bases in the middle. In DNA, the CDR3 is TGTGCCAGCAGCCCTGGGGCCAACAATCAGCCCCAGCATTTT. Its translation: CASSPGANNQPQHF.

This clonotype was detected many times. This may stem from a read error, because a much larger clone lies one nucleotide away. The chain carries TRBV29-1 and TRBJ1-1; D is ambiguous. The CDR3 runs to 13 residues. Deletions cut 4 bases from V and 3 bases from J, with 12 bases between. In germline, CDR1 is SQVTM, CDR2 ANQGSEA. The CDR3 bases are TGCAGCGTTGGCCGGGCGGTGCACACTGAAGCTTTCTTT. This codes for CSVGRAVHTEAFF.

The chain links TRBV11-1 to TRBJ2-7; D might be TRBD1 (5 bases). CDR3 length: 16 amino acids. V was trimmed by 3 bases and J by 5 bases, leaving 20 bases between them. The germline V gene encodes CDR1 SGHAT and CDR2 FQDESV (reference sequence). The CDR3 region is CASSLAGLGLVHEQYF. The CDR3 nucleotides are TGTGCCAGCAGCTTGGCAGGGTTGGGGCTGGTACACGAGCAGTACTTC.

This clonotype was seen many times. V usage is TRBV20-1 and J usage is TRBJ2-1; D remains ambiguous. Germline V gives CDR1 DFQATT, CDR2 SNEGSKA (reference sequence). V was pared by 4 bases and J by 7 bases, with 17 bases between. The CDR3 sequence is 14 residues long. This CDR3 reads CSATRLGPKNEQFF. Here the CDR3 DNA reads TGCAGTGCTACCCGCCTAGGGCCTAAGAATGAGCAGTTCTTC.

In this sample, this clonotype turned up many times. The chain carries TRBV29-1 and TRBJ1-1; 8 bases match TRBD1. Germline CDR1 and CDR2: SQVTM and ANQGSEA. The CDR3 loop spans 13 amino acids. Losses at the gene ends were 7 bases for V and 2 bases for J; bases not matched to a gene: 6. CDR3 sequence reads: CSARGQGNTEAFF. The CDR3 DNA is TGCAGCGCCCGCGGACAGGGAAACACTGAAGCTTTCTTT.

The V call is TRBV9, the J call TRBJ2-5; TRBD1 matches at 9 bases. Germline loops: CDR1 SGDLS, CDR2 YYNGEE. The junction had 4 bases not matched to a gene; V was cut back by 0 bases and J by 4 bases. The CDR3 is 15 residues long. CDR3 bases: TGTGCCAGCAGCGTAGCGGGGACAGGGCTAGAGACCCAGTACTTC. Translated: CASSVAGTGLETQYF.

This clonotype was detected only a few times. The genes are TRBV10-1 and TRBJ2-7; tentative D call: TRBD2 (6 bases). This CDR3 is built from 11 residues. The V end lost 10 bases, the J end lost 3 bases, and 10 bases lay between the germline ends. Germline-derived CDR1 and CDR2 are WNHNN and SYGVQD (reference sequence). CDR3 bases: TGCGCCACCTCGGAGGGCTACGAGCAGTACTTC. Translated, it gives CATSEGYEQYF.

This clonotype has ten or more counts. The V call is TRBV10-3, the J call TRBJ1-1; the D is unclear. The CDR3 is 13 residues long. Trimming stripped 6 bases from V and 1 base from J, with 9 bases between. Germline CDR1 and CDR2: ENHRY and SYGVKD. The CDR3: CAIRNHQNTEAFF. CDR3 DNA sequence: TGTGCCATCAGAAACCACCAGAACACTGAAGCTTTCTTT.

This clonotype was seen repeatedly, ten times or more. V and J are TRBV12-3 or TRBV12-4 and TRBJ1-2; D ambiguous. CDR3 size: 13 residues. V gave up 3 bases and J gave up 6 bases, with 11 bases separating them. CDR3 sequence reads: CASSFTRLNGYTF. The DNA of the CDR3 is TGTGCCAGCAGTTTCACAAGGTTGAATGGCTACACCTTC.

This clonotype appeared a single time. V is TRBV2 and J is TRBJ1-2; the D is unclear. V lost 7 bases, J lost 0 bases, and 3 bases lay in between. The CDR3 has 11 residues. CDR1 is SNHLY and CDR2 is FYNNEI in the germline V gene. The CDR3 loop is CASTPNYGYTF. CDR3 nucleotides: TGTGCCAGCACTCCTAACTATGGCTACACCTTC.

In this sample, this clonotype turned up a few times. This chain connects TRBV12-5 to TRBJ1-2; unclear D gene. The ends were cut back, 6 bases at V and 8 bases at J, with 22 bases in the middle. CDR1 and CDR2 (germline): LGHNT, FRNRAP. The CDR3 extends over 15 amino acids. For the CDR3, the DNA is TGTGCTAGTGGAACCTACCACCAGAGAGATGGAGGCTACACCTTC. Its translation is CASGTYHQRDGGYTF.

This sequence joins TRBV19 and TRBJ1-1, with unresolved D. Trimming removed 5 bases at V and 0 bases at J, with 7 bases between. This CDR3 has 13 residues. The germline V gene has CDR1 LNHDA and CDR2 SQIVND (reference sequence). The CDR3 here is CASSPTVNTEAFF. The CDR3 DNA reads as TGTGCCAGTAGTCCAACAGTGAACACTGAAGCTTTCTTT.

The V gene is TRBV2, the J gene TRBJ2-3; 7 bases map to TRBD2. From germline, CDR1 is SNHLY and CDR2 FYNNEI. V lost 3 bases to trimming and J lost 5 bases; unmatched junction nucleotides: 11. The CDR3 extends over 16 amino acids. DNA for the CDR3: TGTGCCAGCAGTGATGTAGGGTGGCGGGAGAGAGATACGCAGTATTTT. This codes for CASSDVGWRERDTQYF.

Many counts were recorded for this clonotype. This chain connects TRBV6-1 to TRBJ1-2, with 7 nucleotides matching TRBD1. V gave up 7 bases and J gave up 6 bases; unmatched junction bases: 11. Germline V gene sequence: CDR1 MNHNS, CDR2 SASEGT. There are 14 residues in the CDR3. CDR3 in DNA: TGTGCCAGCACCCACGGGACAGCCTTTGATGGCTACACCTTC. This encodes CASTHGTAFDGYTF.

The chain couples TRBV19 to TRBJ1-5, with TRBD1 matching 7 bases. Germline-derived CDR1 and CDR2 are LNHDA and SQIVND (reference sequence). Trimming at V came to 6 bases and at J to 7 bases, leaving 6 bases not matched to a gene. The CDR3 totals 13 residues. As DNA, the CDR3 is TGTGCCAGTAGCAATGACAGGGAACAGCCCCAGCATTTT. It translates to CASSNDREQPQHF.

This clonotype has a count of ten or more. This chain links TRBV20-1 with TRBJ2-3, with TRBD2 as a possible D gene (6 bases). The CDR3 has 15 residues. With 4 bases removed from V and 2 bases from J, the gap between germline ends came to 16 bases. CDR1 is DFQATT and CDR2 is SNEGSKA in the germline V gene (reference sequence). The CDR3 DNA follows: TGCAGTGCTACCGGAGGGCTACCCAACACAGATACGCAGTATTTT. This sequence encodes CSATGGLPNTDTQYF.